This record concerns one T cell receptor (beta chain) sequence. Sequencing was performed with immunoSEQ multiplex PCR; in TCRdb, only in-frame clones are kept and a portion is missing. In the table there are about 82,000 clones, around nine tenths of which are singletons. This specimen belongs to a study of control samples from healthy donors and cancer patients. The CDR3 sequence is 14 residues long. The V and J ends lost 5 bases and 7 bases respectively, with 17 bases between them. Germline loops: CDR1 SEHNR, CDR2 FQNEAQ (reference sequence). This TCR was sampled from a man over 45 in good health. Sequenced sample: blood. The chain has TRBV7-9 and TRBJ1-2, with a weak D call TRBD1 (5 bases). CDR3 in DNA: TGTGCCAGCAGCCCCTTGAGGGGCGCGGGTGGCTACACCTTC. Its translation: CASSPLRGAGGYTF.